This T cell receptor (beta chain) was captured in a study of blood T cells in healthy people across ages. The CDR3 runs 16 residues. Germline V lookup: CDR1 SGHRS, CDR2 YFSETQ. Trimming shortened V by 1 base and J by 2 bases, and 10 bases separated the two germline ends. This clonotype was observed a few times. A second PCR, run for roughly 7 to 12 cycles, used a sample-barcoded 5' primer plus a J-beta primer mix. MiXCR was run by TCRdb on the 5' RACE reads, yielding one entry per CDR3 protein. This sample has approximately 790,000 distinct CDR3 sequences, with around 68% found just once. This sequence originates from a man aged 30 to 39 in good health. The rearrangement links TRBV5-1 to TRBJ2-6, with D possibly matching TRBD1 (6 bases). What was sequenced was blood. The CDR3: CASSLSPGAGANVLTF. In DNA form, the CDR3 reads TGCGCCAGCAGCTTGTCACCAGGGGCTGGGGCCAACGTCCTGACTTTC.